This T cell receptor beta chain originates from a study of shared clonotypes between healthy human individuals. Study-wide background: Per donor, CD8 memory used one plate, CD8 naive used two, CD4 memory used three and CD4 naive used three. Study-level results: Since donors were few, the genetic and exposure-history diversity represented was limited. Clonotypes shared by all four sorted-subset donors had higher generation probabilities than non-shared clonotypes.

In regard to this clone: The antigen remains unidentified.

This CDR3 contains 16 residues. V was cut by 1 base and J by 4 bases, with 16 bases left in between. CDR1 is SGHRS and CDR2 is YFSETQ in the germline V gene. Genomic DNA of every subset was divided equally among multiple immunoSEQ plates. Sequencing was performed with immunoSEQ multiplex PCR; in TCRdb, only in-frame clones are kept and a portion is missing. Among 2 million to 3 million clones listed, just over 90% were seen once. The sample comprised naive CD4+ T cells sorted from blood. The subset was: CD45RA+ positively selected. This sequence was found in a man between 18 and 35 years old in good health. V usage is TRBV5-1 and J usage is TRBJ2-3, with D perhaps being TRBD1 or TRBD2 (7 bases each). CDR3 in DNA: TGCGCCAGCAGCTTGCCCGCAGGGGGGGGTGCAGATACGCAGTATTTT. This gives the protein CASSLPAGGGADTQYF.